The 3 T cell receptor beta chains in this list originate from one sample, sequenced in a study of technical replicates of blood from a few donors. The assay was immunoSEQ multiplex PCR, and TCRdb's table has in-frame clones only and misses some. The table records 80,000 or so clones, roughly 92% of them present only once. The source material was T cells isolated from PBMCs. Every receptor here comes from a human donor in good health.

V is TRBV29-1 and J is TRBJ2-7; TRBD2 matches 12 bases. This CDR3 spans 13 amino acids. V lost 7 bases, J lost 6 bases, and 7 bases stayed unmatched. Germline V CDR1 and CDR2: SQVTM, ANQGSEA. The CDR3 sequence: CSGWTSGAFEQYF. DNA for the CDR3: TGCAGCGGTTGGACTAGCGGGGCTTTCGAGCAGTACTTC.

The chain uses TRBV5-5 and TRBJ1-1; no clear D gene. CDR1 is SGHKS, CDR2 YYEKEE, per germline (reference sequence). The CDR3 contains 12 residues. The ends were cut back, 0 bases at V and 6 bases at J, with 6 bases in the middle. The CDR3 is CASSLGGPEAFF. CDR3 DNA: TGTGCCAGCAGCTTGGGAGGGCCTGAAGCTTTCTTT.

The V call is TRBV19, the J call TRBJ1-4, with 9 bases aligning to TRBD1. Trimming took 5 bases from V and 3 from J; bases not matched to a gene: 10. This CDR3 has 17 amino acids. CDR1 LNHDA and CDR2 SQIVND come from the germline V gene (reference sequence). The CDR3: CASSHVGTGRPNEKLFF. The CDR3 DNA follows: TGTGCCAGTAGTCATGTGGGGACAGGGCGACCTAATGAAAAACTGTTTTTT.